One sample yielded the 28 T cell receptor beta chains listed below, sequenced in a study of cytomegalovirus exposure and HLA in healthy donors. The primer mix had 60 Vbeta and 13 Jbeta primers. Assay used: immunoSEQ multiplex PCR; TCRdb lists only in-frame clones, some missing. The sample includes 110,000 to 150,000 clones, roughly 10% of them seen just once. Sequencing used PBMCs. The receptors stem from a male donor in good health and CMV-seronegative.

This clone was seen only a few times. The chain combines TRBV11-2 with TRBJ2-5; 8 positions match TRBD1. The V segment lost 5 bases and the J segment 4 bases; nucleotides outside the gene matches: 9. The CDR3 is 15 amino acids. Germline lookup yields CDR1 SGHAT and CDR2 FQNNGV. The CDR3 reads CASSTGQGLGETQYF. CDR3 nucleotides: TGTGCCAGCAGCACTGGACAGGGCCTGGGAGAGACCCAGTACTTC.

This clone was observed a few times. The genes are TRBV5-4 and TRBJ2-3; no reliable D call. V was trimmed by 4 bases and J by 6 bases, leaving 9 bases between them. Per the germline V gene, CDR1 is SGHNT and CDR2 is YYREEE (reference sequence). The CDR3 has 12 residues. The CDR3 bases are TGTGCCAGCAGCCGAGGTACGGATACGCAGTATTTT. Its translation: CASSRGTDTQYF.

The J gene is TRBJ2-7, the V gene TRBV15; the match to TRBD1 covers 9 bases. The CDR3 contains 16 residues. J lost 4 bases, V lost 2 bases, and 9 bases had no gene match. Germline V gene sequence: CDR1 LNHNV, CDR2 YYDKDF (reference sequence). CDR3: CATSRNTGGAKYEQYF. CDR3 sequence (DNA): TGTGCCACCAGCAGAAATACAGGGGGCGCAAAATACGAGCAGTACTTC.

This clone was recorded a few times. V gene TRBV6-5 combines with J gene TRBJ2-5; possible D gene TRBD2, 6 bases. V lost 2 bases and J 4 bases, leaving 8 bases between the germline ends. Germline values: CDR1 MNHEY, CDR2 SVGAGI. This CDR3 is built from 13 residues. CDR3 protein: CASSYRGGETQYF. The CDR3 nucleotides are TGTGCCAGCAGTTACAGGGGAGGAGAGACCCAGTACTTC.

This chain uses TRBV2 with TRBJ2-7, with a weak D call TRBD2 (5 bases). Germline V gene sequence: CDR1 SNHLY, CDR2 FYNNEI. V gave up 5 bases and J gave up 3 bases, with 14 bases separating them. This CDR3 contains 14 residues. The CDR3 spells CASSPNYGDYEQYF. The DNA for the CDR3 is TGTGCCAGCAGTCCAAACTACGGGGACTACGAGCAGTACTTC.

The chain has TRBV10-3 and TRBJ1-1; D unresolved. CDR3 length: 13 residues. Trimming left V 8 bases short and J 0 bases short, with 10 bases between. In germline, CDR1 is ENHRY, CDR2 SYGVKD. This CDR3 reads CAIGREVNTEAFF. For the CDR3, the DNA is TGTGCCATCGGGAGGGAGGTGAACACTGAAGCTTTCTTT.

The CDR3: CAWSVLLNTGELFF. DNA for the CDR3: TGTGCCTGGAGTGTACTATTAAACACCGGGGAGCTGTTTTTT. The chain links TRBV30 to TRBJ2-2; no clear D gene. The CDR3 sequence is 14 residues long. With 0 bases removed from V and 2 bases from J, the gap between germline ends came to 7 bases. Germline V gene sequence: CDR1 GTSNPN, CDR2 SVGIG (reference sequence).

This clone was seen more than once but under ten times. J is TRBJ1-4 and V is TRBV29-1; possible D gene TRBD1, 6 bases. The V and J ends lost 5 bases and 4 bases respectively, with 20 bases between them. Looked up from germline, CDR1 is SQVTM and CDR2 is ANQGSEA. CDR3 length equals 16 residues. The CDR3 region has the DNA TGCAGCGTTAAACTGCTTACGGACAGCCTTAATGAAAAACTGTTTTTT. The encoded protein is CSVKLLTDSLNEKLFF.

This sequence joins TRBV9 and TRBJ1-1; 7 nucleotides match TRBD1. The junction had 11 bases not matched to a gene; V was cut back by 6 bases and J by 3 bases. CDR1 is SGDLS, CDR2 YYNGEE, per germline. CDR3 size: 15 residues. The CDR3 spells CASNEGDSFYTEAFF. CDR3 in DNA: TGTGCCAGCAACGAAGGGGACAGCTTTTACACTGAAGCTTTCTTT.

The chain recombines TRBV19 with TRBJ2-2, with 7 bases identical to TRBD2. J was trimmed by 1 base and V by 6 bases; bases with no gene match: 5. Germline CDR1 LNHDA, CDR2 SQIVND (reference sequence). This CDR3 has 15 residues. CDR3 residues: CASRMASGNTGELFF. The CDR3 DNA reads TGTGCCAGTAGGATGGCTAGCGGGAACACCGGGGAGCTGTTTTTT.

The gene calls are TRBV28 and TRBJ2-7, with D tentatively TRBD1 (5 bases). V was clipped by 3 bases and J by 5 bases, with 8 bases between them. This CDR3 is built from 12 residues. CDR1 MDHEN and CDR2 SYDVKM come from the germline V gene. CDR3: CASSLLRDEQYF. CDR3 nucleotide sequence: TGTGCCAGCAGTTTGCTCAGGGACGAGCAGTACTTC. Drawing the rest from reference TRBV28 and TRBJ2-7, the complete variable domain is DVKVTQSSRYLVKRTGEKVFLECVQDMDHENMFWYRQDPGLGLRLIYFSYDVKMKEKGDIPEGYSVSREKKERFSLILESASTNQTSMYLCASSLLRDEQYFGPGTRLTVT.

This clone appeared a few times. The chain employs TRBV5-4 and TRBJ2-3; 11 bases match TRBD2. The germline CDR1 and CDR2 sequences are SGHNT and YYREEE (reference sequence). Trimming took 4 bases from V and 7 from J; bases not matched to a gene: 20. The CDR3 sequence is 19 residues long. The CDR3 reads CASSPGQGSTSGSTYTQYF. The CDR3 coding sequence is TGTGCCAGCAGCCCGGGACAGGGAAGCACTAGCGGGAGCACCTATACGCAGTATTTT. Full variable domain (missing parts from reference TRBV5-4 and TRBJ2-3): ETGVTQSPTHLIKTRGQQVTLRCSSQSGHNTVSWYQQALGQGPQFIFQYYREEENGRGNFPPRFSGLQFPNYSSELNVNALELDDSALYLCASSPGQGSTSGSTYTQYFGPGTRLTVL.

This clone showed up just a few times. The chain uses TRBV9 and TRBJ2-5; 9 nucleotides align to TRBD1. The length of the CDR3 is 14 residues. Trimming cost V 3 bases and J 1 base; bases outside gene matches: 1. The germline V gene encodes CDR1 SGDLS and CDR2 YYNGEE. This CDR3 is CASSGQGVQETQYF. The CDR3 DNA sequence: TGTGCCAGCAGCGGACAGGGGGTCCAAGAGACCCAGTACTTC.

This sequence joins TRBV28 and TRBJ1-5, with D possibly being TRBD1 (5 bases). The CDR3 has 13 amino acids. Trimming left V 6 bases short and J 9 bases short, with 15 bases between. From germline, CDR1 is MDHEN and CDR2 SYDVKM. This CDR3 reads CASRFGGGPPQHF. DNA for the CDR3: TGTGCCAGCAGGTTCGGGGGGGGTCCGCCCCAGCATTTT.

This clone was found a few times. The chain joins TRBV30 to TRBJ1-5; TRBD1 matches at 8 bases. Germline V gene lookup returns CDR1 GTSNPN and CDR2 SVGIG (reference sequence). The CDR3 runs 15 residues. V lost 2 bases and J lost 7; bases outside the gene matches: 10. CDR3 coding DNA: TGTGCCTGGAGTCCAATAGCAGGGGGCGGGCAGCCCCAGCATTTT. It specifies CAWSPIAGGGQPQHF.

This clone was found a few times. This rearrangement joins TRBV5-4 to TRBJ1-2; TRBD1 aligns across 9 bases. Germline loops: CDR1 SGHNT, CDR2 YYREEE (reference sequence). The V gene end was trimmed by 1 base and the J gene end by 8 bases; junction bases not matched to a gene: 6. This CDR3 is 14 amino acids long. This CDR3 is CASSLTDRGEGYTF. The CDR3 bases are TGTGCCAGCAGCTTGACGGACAGGGGAGAAGGCTACACCTTC. The full variable domain, with the rest looked up from reference TRBV5-4 and TRBJ1-2, is ETGVTQSPTHLIKTRGQQVTLRCSSQSGHNTVSWYQQALGQGPQFIFQYYREEENGRGNFPPRFSGLQFPNYSSELNVNALELDDSALYLCASSLTDRGEGYTFGSGTRLTVV.

This clone was observed a handful of times. This rearrangement joins TRBV29-1 to TRBJ2-1; 7 bases align to TRBD1. Per germline, CDR1 SQVTM and CDR2 ANQGSEA. This CDR3 comprises 14 residues. Unmatched junction bases numbered 8, after V lost 6 bases and J lost 3 bases. CDR3 nucleotide sequence: TGCAGCGTAGAGCTGACAGGGAACTACAATGAGCAGTTCTTC. Its translation is CSVELTGNYNEQFF.

This rearrangement joins TRBV11-2 to TRBJ1-1; tentative D call: TRBD1 (5 bases). Trimming stripped 5 bases from V and 4 bases from J, with 17 bases between. Per the germline V gene, CDR1 is SGHAT and CDR2 is FQNNGV. The CDR3 spans 15 residues. The DNA of the CDR3 is TGTGCCAGCAGCCCTTGGGTAGGGGTTAGCACTGAAGCTTTCTTT. Translating gives CASSPWVGVSTEAFF.

This clone has only a few counts. The chain recombines TRBV6-5 with TRBJ2-4, with D possibly being TRBD2 (7 bases). The CDR3 covers 15 residues. V was shortened by 6 bases and J by 0 bases, with 12 bases between the two germline ends. Germline V gives CDR1 MNHEY, CDR2 SVGAGI. The CDR3 region has the DNA TGTGCCAGCAGCCCCGGGGGGCTAGCCAAAAACATTCAGTACTTC. Amino acids: CASSPGGLAKNIQYF.

The chain is built from TRBV7-2 and TRBJ2-3, with D hard to call. Germline assignment: CDR1 SGHTA and CDR2 FQGNSA. The CDR3 has 11 amino acids. V lost 8 bases and J lost 10, with 13 bases in between. CDR3 sequence: CASGGARAQYF. In DNA, the CDR3 is TGTGCCAGCGGCGGAGCTCGGGCGCAGTATTTT.

This clone was recorded a few times. The chain joins TRBV5-1 to TRBJ2-3, with TRBD2 matching 15 bases. This CDR3 region has 16 residues. V dropped 0 bases and J dropped 4; count of bases not matched to a gene: 0. Germline V lookup: CDR1 SGHRS, CDR2 YFSETQ. This CDR3 is CASSLGTSGRADTQYF. In DNA, the CDR3 is TGCGCCAGCAGCTTGGGGACTAGCGGGAGGGCAGATACGCAGTATTTT.

The V call is TRBV18, the J call TRBJ2-2; 7 bases are shared with TRBD1. The trim removed 4 bases at V and 0 bases at J, leaving 2 bases unmatched. The CDR3 is 15 residues long. The germline V gene encodes CDR1 KGHSH and CDR2 LQKENI. CDR3 loop: CASSLQGPNTGELFF. The CDR3 nucleotides are TGTGCCAGCTCACTACAGGGGCCGAACACCGGGGAGCTGTTTTTT.

Only a few counts were recorded for this clone. The chain couples TRBV27 to TRBJ2-7; D is possibly TRBD1 (5 bases). The CDR3 covers 14 residues. The ends were cut back, 4 bases at V and 0 bases at J, with 10 bases in the middle. The germline CDR1 and CDR2 sequences are MNHEY and SMNVEV (reference sequence). The CDR3 sequence: CASSSGNPSYEQYF. DNA for the CDR3: TGTGCCAGCAGTTCAGGGAACCCCTCCTACGAGCAGTACTTC.

The chain has TRBV27 and TRBJ1-1; 8 positions agree with TRBD1. CDR1 and CDR2 from the germline V gene are MNHEY and SMNVEV (reference sequence). Trimming removed 5 bases from V and 4 bases from J; junction bases left unmatched: 6. The CDR3 has 14 residues. Here the CDR3 DNA reads TGTGCCAGCAGTGCCAGGGGGCATGGCACTGAAGCTTTCTTT. Translation gives CASSARGHGTEAFF.

The table lists this clone with a few counts. The chain uses TRBV15 and TRBJ2-5; unclear D gene. Germline V gene data show CDR1 as LNHNV and CDR2 as YYDKDF (reference sequence). The CDR3 totals 12 residues. Trimming left V 3 bases short and J 1 base short, with 3 bases between. CDR3: CATSSLQETQYF. DNA for the CDR3: TGTGCCACCAGCAGCCTCCAAGAGACCCAGTACTTC.

The chain couples TRBV28 to TRBJ2-3; a weak D match, TRBD1 (6 bases). The CDR3 totals 15 residues. CDR1 and CDR2 from the germline V gene are MDHEN and SYDVKM. V gave up 6 bases and J gave up 2 bases, with 15 bases separating them. CDR3 sequence (DNA): TGTGCCAGCAGGGGGGCAGCGGAGTCCACAGATACGCAGTATTTT. As protein: CASRGAAESTDTQYF.

The J gene is TRBJ2-1, the V gene TRBV19; D perhaps matches TRBD2 (5 bases). The germline gives CDR1 LNHDA, CDR2 SQIVND (reference sequence). V lost 5 bases and J 4 bases, leaving 12 bases between the germline ends. This CDR3 has 14 amino acids. CDR3 amino acids: CASSPLGDYNEQFF. CDR3 DNA sequence: TGTGCCAGTAGTCCACTAGGAGATTACAATGAGCAGTTCTTC.

This clone showed up just a few times. The chain links TRBV10-2 to TRBJ1-2, with 7 bases that match TRBD1. The germline CDR1 and CDR2 sequences are WSHSY and SAAADI. The V and J ends lost 4 bases and 3 bases, in that order; junction bases with no gene match: 14. This CDR3 has 17 residues. The CDR3 nucleotides read TGCGCCAGCAGTGGCGGGACAGTGAATAGGGGGGACTATGGCTACACCTTC. As protein: CASSGGTVNRGDYGYTF.